The 9 T cell receptor beta chains in this list originate from one sample, sequenced in a study of T cell repertoires in cytomegalovirus infection. The antigens for these receptors are not known. Each CDR3 protein is one row after TCRdb ran MiXCR on the reads. Counted here are about 830,000 distinct CDR3 sequences, about 33% occurring once; the ten biggest clones make up over 10%. Sequencing was performed on cultured CD8+ T cells from PBMCs, taken from culture after CMV antigen stimulation. The receptors stem from a human donor in good health (CMV status not recorded). Some clones in this sample may be carry-over from other donors' samples.

Ten or more counts support this clonotype. The genes are TRBV7-8 and TRBJ1-1; the match to TRBD1 covers 7 bases. The germline CDR1 and CDR2 sequences are SGHVS and FQNEAQ. The V and J ends lost 7 bases and 3 bases, in that order; junction bases with no gene match: 11. CDR3 size: 15 residues. The CDR3 is CASTLATGTYTEAFF. In nucleotides, the CDR3 is TGTGCCAGCACCCTCGCGACAGGGACGTACACTGAAGCTTTCTTT.

This clonotype occurred once. This may be a read error, as it is one base from a much larger clone. The V and J genes are TRBV10-3 and TRBJ1-2, with D maybe TRBD1 (6 bases). V was pared by 6 bases and J by 6 bases, with 8 bases between. The CDR3 loop spans 11 amino acids. CDR1 is ENHRY and CDR2 is SYGVKD in the germline V gene. The CDR3 DNA follows: TGTGCCATCAGGAACAGGGATGGCTACACCTTC. Translating it yields CAIRNRDGYTF.

The genes are TRBV9 and TRBJ2-2, with 7 positions matching TRBD1. Germline-derived CDR1 and CDR2 are SGDLS and YYNGEE. The CDR3 contains 16 residues. V lost 3 bases to trimming and J lost 0 bases; unmatched junction nucleotides: 5. CDR3 amino acids: CASSARGQSNTGELFF. In DNA, the CDR3 is TGTGCCAGCAGCGCCAGGGGACAGTCGAACACCGGGGAGCTGTTTTTT.

To note about this clonotype: Germline is not matched at one junction end, which may reflect a read error. CDR3 residues: CASSPGTGGSTDTQYF. The CDR3 DNA is TGTGCTAGCAGCCCGGGGACAGGGGGGAGCACAGATACGCAGTATTTT. The genes are TRBV7-7 and TRBJ2-3; 11 bases align to TRBD1. Germline CDR1 SSHAT, CDR2 FNYEAQ (reference sequence). The CDR3 spans 16 residues.

The CDR3 nucleotides read TGTGCCATCAGTGAGGTTCTTGATGGACAGGGGATGTATGGCTACACCTTC. As protein: CAISEVLDGQGMYGYTF. The V call is TRBV10-3, the J call TRBJ1-2; 9 bases match TRBD1. Germline-derived CDR1 and CDR2 are ENHRY and SYGVKD. This CDR3 comprises 17 residues. With V trimmed by 2 bases and J by 5 bases, 12 bases remained unmatched.

CDR3 sequence: CASSLVSTGSPNYGYTF. The CDR3 region has the DNA TGTGCCAGCAGCTTAGTCTCGACGGGATCTCCTAACTATGGCTACACCTTC. The chain carries TRBV7-4 and TRBJ1-2, with D hard to call. The V gene's germline CDR1 is SGHVT and CDR2 SQSDAQ. The CDR3 sequence is 17 residues long. V shed 1 base and J shed 0 bases, with 15 bases lying between them.

The genes are TRBV2 and TRBJ1-4; D perhaps matches TRBD1 (5 bases). Germline V gene lookup returns CDR1 SNHLY and CDR2 FYNNEI. The CDR3 spans 12 residues. The germline V and J ends were trimmed by 6 bases and 8 bases, with 10 bases remaining between them. The CDR3 here is CASRGTREKLFF. As DNA, the CDR3 is TGTGCCAGCAGGGGGACGAGGGAAAAACTGTTTTTT. The entire variable domain, with the rest obtained from reference TRBV2 and TRBJ1-4, is as follows: EPEVTQTPSHQVTQMGQEVILRCVPISNHLYFYWYRQILGQKVEFLVSFYNNEISEKSEIFDDQFSVERPDGSNFTLKIRSTKLEDSAMYFCASRGTREKLFFGSGTQLSVL.

The genes are TRBV6-2 or TRBV6-3 and TRBJ2-5; D is uncertain. V lost 2 bases, J lost 6 bases, and 10 bases lay in between. The CDR3 runs to 13 residues. Germline V CDR1 and CDR2: MNHEY, SVGEGT. CDR3 nucleotide sequence: TGTGCCAGCAGTTACGAACCGAAGCAGACCCAGTACTTC. Its translation: CASSYEPKQTQYF.

This clonotype was recorded a few times. The rearrangement uses TRBV18 and TRBJ2-1; 8 bases are a match to TRBD2. The germline V gene has CDR1 KGHSH and CDR2 LQKENI. Unmatched junction bases numbered 8, after V lost 2 bases and J lost 8 bases. The CDR3 contains 15 residues. CDR3 loop: CASSPESGGNYEQFF. The CDR3 DNA reads as TGTGCCAGCTCACCAGAAAGCGGGGGTAATTATGAGCAGTTCTTC.